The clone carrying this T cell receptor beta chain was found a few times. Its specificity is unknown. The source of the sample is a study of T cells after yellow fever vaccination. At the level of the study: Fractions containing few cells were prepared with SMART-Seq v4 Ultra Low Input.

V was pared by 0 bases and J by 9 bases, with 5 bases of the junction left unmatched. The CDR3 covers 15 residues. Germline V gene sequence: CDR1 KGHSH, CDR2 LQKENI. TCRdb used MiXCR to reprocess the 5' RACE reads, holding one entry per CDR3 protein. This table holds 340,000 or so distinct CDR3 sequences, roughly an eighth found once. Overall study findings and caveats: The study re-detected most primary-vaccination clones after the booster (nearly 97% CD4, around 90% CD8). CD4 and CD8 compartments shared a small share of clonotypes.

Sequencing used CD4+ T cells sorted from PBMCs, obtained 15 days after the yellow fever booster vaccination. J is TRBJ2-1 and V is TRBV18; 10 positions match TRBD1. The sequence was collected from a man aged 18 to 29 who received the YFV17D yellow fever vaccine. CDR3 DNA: TGTGCCAGCTCACCACCGGGACAGGGGTCGCGTGAGCAGTTCTTC. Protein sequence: CASSPPGQGSREQFF.